This entry lists 29 T cell receptor beta chains sequenced from one sample in a study of early stage breast cancer tumors. Measured with immunoSEQ multiplex PCR; TCRdb has only the in-frame clones, and not every one. The sample lists about 24,000 clones; 65% to 75% were seen once. The sequenced material came from breast tumor tissue. The receptor set was obtained from a person between 55 and 69 years old with breast cancer.

A few counts support this clone. V is TRBV9 and J is TRBJ2-7, with TRBD2 identical over 9 bases. The CDR3 has 18 residues. Germline values: CDR1 SGDLS, CDR2 YYNGEE. Trimming took 4 bases from V and 5 from J; bases not matched to a gene: 19. CDR3 protein: CASSISGEIAGVGHEQYF. CDR3 coding DNA: TGTGCCAGCAGCATCTCCGGGGAAATAGCGGGAGTAGGGCACGAGCAGTACTTC.

V usage is TRBV5-8 and J usage is TRBJ1-1; tentative D call: TRBD1 (5 bases). The V end lost 1 base, the J end lost 5 bases, and 9 bases lay between the germline ends. From germline, CDR1 is SGHTS and CDR2 YDEGEE. The CDR3 consists of 13 residues. CDR3: CASSLWRGTEAFF. Written as DNA, the CDR3 is TGTGCCAGCAGCTTGTGGAGGGGTACTGAAGCTTTCTTT.

The chain recombines TRBV4-3 with TRBJ1-2; weak D call: TRBD1 (6 bases). With 0 bases removed from V and 8 bases from J, the gap between germline ends came to 16 bases. CDR3 size: 15 residues. Germline V gene sequence: CDR1 LGHNA, CDR2 YSLEER. CDR3 bases: TGCGCCAGCAGCCAAGATAGCGGGGGGCAAGGGGGCTACACCTTC. Translation: CASSQDSGGQGGYTF.

This clone has just one count. The V call is TRBV5-5, the J call TRBJ1-2, with 12 bases lining up with TRBD1. After removal of 4 bases from V and 6 bases from J, the junction contained 4 bases not matched to a gene. The germline CDR1 and CDR2 sequences are SGHKS and YYEKEE (reference sequence). This CDR3 is 14 amino acids long. CDR3 sequence reads: CASSPGQGADGYTF. The CDR3 DNA reads as TGTGCCAGCAGCCCGGGACAGGGGGCCGATGGCTACACCTTC. The whole variable domain, filled in from reference TRBV5-5 and TRBJ1-2, reads DAGVTQSPTHLIKTRGQQVTLRCSPISGHKSVSWYQQVLGQGPQFIFQYYEKEERGRGNFPDRFSARQFPNYSSELNVNALLLGDSALYLCASSPGQGADGYTFGSGTRLTVV.

The chain combines TRBV6-8 with TRBJ2-7; 10 nucleotides align to TRBD2. J was trimmed by 5 bases and V by 2 bases; bases with no gene match: 3. The CDR3 extends over 14 amino acids. Per the germline V gene, CDR1 is MNHGY and CDR2 is SAAAGT. The chain's CDR3 is CASSYTGTSDEQYF. For the CDR3, the DNA is TGTGCCAGCAGTTACACCGGGACTAGCGACGAGCAGTACTTC.

This clone has ten or more counts. This chain uses TRBV9 with TRBJ1-2; 7 nucleotides match TRBD1. Germline CDR1 is SGDLS and CDR2 is YYNGEE. This CDR3 is built from 15 residues. The V gene end was trimmed by 2 bases and the J gene end by 4 bases; junction bases not matched to a gene: 8. The CDR3 spells CASSVNTGVAYGYTF. The CDR3 DNA is TGTGCCAGCAGCGTTAACACAGGGGTGGCCTATGGCTACACCTTC.

This chain connects TRBV6-1 to TRBJ1-1, with 11 bases fitting TRBD1. The CDR3 contains 15 residues. V was pared by 6 bases and J by 1 base, with 4 bases of the junction left unmatched. The germline CDR1 and CDR2 sequences are MNHNS and SASEGT. The CDR3 sequence: CASSSGTGGNTEAFF. CDR3 DNA sequence: TGTGCCAGCAGCTCCGGGACAGGGGGGAACACTGAAGCTTTCTTT.

This clone has only a few counts. The CDR3 bases are TGTGCCAGCAGCCCGCCGGGACTAGCAGGGAACATTCAGTACTTC. It is translated as CASSPPGLAGNIQYF. V gene TRBV11-3 combines with J gene TRBJ2-4, with 9 bases that match TRBD2. The CDR3 is 15 amino acids. The junction had 9 bases not matched to a gene; V was cut back by 5 bases and J by 7 bases. The germline V gene has CDR1 SGHNT and CDR2 YENEEA. The whole variable domain, remainder taken from reference TRBV11-3 and TRBJ2-4, is EAGVVQSPRYKIIEKKQPVAFWCNPISGHNTLYWYLQNLGQGPELLIRYENEEAVDDSQLPKDRFSAERLKGVDSTLKIQPAELGDSAVYLCASSPPGLAGNIQYFGAGTRLSVL.

The gene calls are TRBV21-1 and TRBJ2-3; the D call TRBD2 from the table was never checked on the DNA. TRBV21-1 is a pseudogene locus. The CDR3 covers 15 residues. CDR3 nucleotide sequence: TGTGCCAGCAGCATTCCAAGCGGCCTCACAGATACGCAGTATTTT. This encodes CASSIPSGLTDTQYF.

This clone was seen a few times. The chain joins TRBV16 to TRBJ1-2, with D possibly matching TRBD1 (6 bases). There are 14 residues in the CDR3. Germline CDR1 reads KGHSY; CDR2 reads FQNENV. V was cut by 4 bases and J by 1 base, with 10 bases left in between. DNA for the CDR3: TGTGCCAGCAGCCCCTCGGACAGTAACTATGGCTACACCTTC. As protein: CASSPSDSNYGYTF.

The genes are TRBV18 and TRBJ1-3; no definite D call. Trimming left V 6 bases short and J 0 bases short, with 15 bases between. The CDR3 has 16 amino acids. Germline CDR1 is KGHSH and CDR2 is LQKENI. The CDR3 is CASSRGKPSSGNTIYF. CDR3 sequence (DNA): TGTGCCAGCTCTAGAGGGAAACCAAGCTCTGGAAACACCATATATTTT.

This chain connects TRBV7-9 to TRBJ1-2, with D uncertain. This CDR3 has 15 residues. The germline CDR1 and CDR2 sequences are SEHNR and FQNEAQ (reference sequence). The V gene lost 1 base and the J gene lost 5 bases, with 14 bases spanning the gap. The CDR3 region is CASSLGVSGQYGYTF. The CDR3 DNA sequence: TGTGCCAGCAGCTTAGGGGTGAGCGGGCAGTATGGCTACACCTTC.

V is TRBV27 and J is TRBJ2-1; 10 bases align to TRBD2. CDR3 length: 16 amino acids. The junction had 7 bases not matched to a gene; V was cut back by 1 base and J by 7 bases. Germline lookup yields CDR1 MNHEY and CDR2 SMNVEV (reference sequence). This CDR3 reads CASSLFASGSINEQFF. CDR3 in DNA: TGTGCCAGCAGTTTATTCGCTAGCGGGAGTATAAATGAGCAGTTCTTC.

This clone was detected only once. The chain has TRBV7-2 and TRBJ2-7; D perhaps matches TRBD1 (5 bases). Per germline, CDR1 SGHTA and CDR2 FQGNSA. CDR3 size: 15 residues. Trimming shortened V by 1 base and J by 4 bases, and 14 bases separated the two germline ends. The CDR3 spells CASSLDRRGFYEQYF. The CDR3, as DNA: TGTGCCAGCAGCTTAGATAGAAGGGGCTTTTACGAGCAGTACTTC.

The chain carries TRBV7-2 and TRBJ2-7, with a possible D match to TRBD1 (6 bases). There are 15 residues in the CDR3. Germline values: CDR1 SGHTA, CDR2 FQGNSA. Trimming pared 8 bases from V and 4 bases from J, leaving 21 bases between. This CDR3 is CASRPGWQGTYEQYF. As DNA, the CDR3 is TGTGCCAGCCGGCCCGGGTGGCAGGGGACGTACGAGCAGTACTTC.

The chain joins TRBV2 to TRBJ1-2, with D possibly TRBD1 on 6 matching bases. This CDR3 comprises 11 residues. Germline loops: CDR1 SNHLY, CDR2 FYNNEI. Trimming cost V 6 bases and J 8 bases, with 10 bases left between them. The CDR3 region is CASSLRGGYTF. In DNA form, the CDR3 reads TGTGCCAGCAGCCTGAGGGGGGGCTACACCTTC.

This clone was seen only a few times. This chain uses TRBV6-1 with TRBJ1-2, with 7 bases that match TRBD1. The germline gives CDR1 MNHNS, CDR2 SASEGT. V lost 7 bases and J lost 5; bases outside the gene matches: 7. The CDR3 has 13 amino acids. This CDR3 reads CASKEGADYGYTF. The CDR3 DNA is TGTGCCAGCAAGGAGGGGGCGGATTATGGCTACACCTTC.

This chain uses TRBV5-8 with TRBJ2-6; 10 positions match TRBD1. The ends lost 0 bases at V and 1 base at J; junction bases unmatched: 4. Looked up from germline, CDR1 is SGHTS and CDR2 is YDEGEE. This CDR3 has 18 amino acids. The CDR3 DNA follows: TGTGCCAGCAGCTTGGTAGGGGACAGGGGTTCTGGGGCCAACGTCCTGACTTTC. Its protein product is CASSLVGDRGSGANVLTF.

CDR3 nucleotides: TGTGCCAGCAGCGCGACAGGCCTCACTGAAAAACTGTTTTTT. Translation: CASSATGLTEKLFF. V is TRBV9 and J is TRBJ1-4; the D gene is possibly TRBD1 (6 bases). Per germline, CDR1 SGDLS and CDR2 YYNGEE. Trimming shortened V by 3 bases and J by 7 bases, and 13 bases separated the two germline ends. This CDR3 is 14 amino acids long. The entire variable domain, with the rest obtained from reference TRBV9 and TRBJ1-4, is as follows: DSGVTQTPKHLITATGQRVTLRCSPRSGDLSVYWYQQSLDQGLQFLIQYYNGEERAKGNILERFSAQQFPDLHSELNLSSLELGDSALYFCASSATGLTEKLFFGSGTQLSVL.

This chain connects TRBV7-9 to TRBJ2-7; tentative D call: TRBD1 (5 bases). V lost 5 bases to trimming and J lost 1 base, with 18 bases between them. The CDR3 has 16 amino acids. Germline lookup yields CDR1 SEHNR and CDR2 FQNEAQ (reference sequence). The CDR3 reads CASSQGIAGRSYEQYF. In DNA, the CDR3 is TGTGCCAGCAGCCAGGGAATAGCCGGAAGGTCCTACGAGCAGTACTTC.

This CDR3 is CASSLASRGEAFF. In nucleotides, the CDR3 is TGTGCCAGCAGTTTAGCTTCCAGGGGGGAAGCTTTCTTT. The V call is TRBV27, the J call TRBJ1-1; 7 positions match TRBD1. V was pared by 2 bases and J by 8 bases, with 5 bases of the junction left unmatched. The CDR3 is made up of 13 amino acids. CDR1 is MNHEY and CDR2 is SMNVEV in the germline V gene (reference sequence).

The chain combines TRBV12-5 with TRBJ2-3, with D maybe TRBD1 (5 bases). Germline V gene lookup returns CDR1 LGHNT and CDR2 FRNRAP. V lost 2 bases to trimming and J lost 5 bases, with 14 bases between them. This CDR3 is built from 15 residues. The CDR3 here is CASGLLQGWGDTQYF. The CDR3 DNA sequence: TGTGCTAGTGGTTTGCTGCAGGGATGGGGAGATACGCAGTATTTT.

The V and J genes are TRBV11-3 and TRBJ1-5; D ambiguous. This CDR3 contains 15 residues. V was shortened by 2 bases and J by 2 bases, with 10 bases between the two germline ends. The germline gives CDR1 SGHNT, CDR2 YENEEA. The CDR3 loop reads CASSLSGQGNQPQHF. The DNA for the CDR3 is TGTGCCAGCAGCTTAAGTGGGCAAGGCAATCAGCCCCAGCATTTT.

This clone was seen only a few times. J is TRBJ1-2 and V is TRBV28; TRBD1 agrees at 7 bases. V lost 3 bases and J lost 0; bases outside the gene matches: 4. Germline values: CDR1 MDHEN, CDR2 SYDVKM. The CDR3 is made up of 15 amino acids. The CDR3 loop reads CASSFGQGANYGYTF. For the CDR3, the DNA is TGTGCCAGCAGTTTCGGCCAGGGGGCTAACTATGGCTACACCTTC.

This chain uses TRBV5-6 with TRBJ1-3; 7 nucleotides line up with TRBD1. The CDR3 totals 12 residues. CDR1 is SGHDT and CDR2 is YYEEEE in the germline V gene. Losses at the gene ends were 4 bases for V and 10 bases for J; bases not matched to a gene: 5. The CDR3 DNA reads TGTGCCAGCAGCCCATCCAGGGGGACCATATATTTT. The encoded protein is CASSPSRGTIYF.

The V and J genes are TRBV13 and TRBJ2-2; D gene ambiguous. The CDR3 sequence is 11 residues long. In germline, CDR1 is PRHDT, CDR2 FYEKMQ (reference sequence). V lost 3 bases to trimming and J lost 6 bases, with 2 bases between them. CDR3 in DNA: TGTGCCAGCAGCTTCTCCGGGGAGCTGTTTTTT. It specifies CASSFSGELFF. Full variable domain (rest looked up from reference TRBV13 and TRBJ2-2): AAGVIQSPRHLIKEKRETATLKCYPIPRHDTVYWYQQGPGQDPQFLISFYEKMQSDKGSIPDRFSAQQFSDYHSELNMSSLELGDSALYFCASSFSGELFFGEGSRLTVL.

The chain joins TRBV10-3 to TRBJ1-1; 7 bases are a match to TRBD1. The CDR3 runs 15 residues. Germline trimming cut 0 bases from V and 2 bases from J; bases unmatched to any gene: 3. The germline CDR1 and CDR2 sequences are ENHRY and SYGVKD. This CDR3 reads CAISESTGSNTEAFF. The CDR3 DNA is TGTGCCATCAGTGAGTCGACAGGGAGTAACACTGAAGCTTTCTTT.

The chain employs TRBV20-1 and TRBJ1-2, with D possibly being TRBD1 (6 bases). The CDR3 totals 11 residues. V was shortened by 7 bases and J by 6 bases, with 12 bases between the two germline ends. Per germline, CDR1 DFQATT and CDR2 SNEGSKA (reference sequence). As DNA, the CDR3 is TGCAGTGTAGGGGGGGGAAATGGCTACACCTTC. The encoded protein is CSVGGGNGYTF.

The chain is built from TRBV30 and TRBJ2-3; D is unclear. The germline V and J ends were trimmed by 3 bases and 9 bases, with 7 bases remaining between them. The V gene's germline CDR1 is GTSNPN and CDR2 SVGIG (reference sequence). The CDR3 totals 10 residues. The CDR3 region is CAWSGGTQYF. The CDR3 DNA reads TGTGCCTGGAGCGGCGGAACGCAGTATTTT.